The present T cell receptor beta chain was sequenced within a study of blood T cell repertoires in COVID-19. The wider study: From the United States, Italy and Spain came samples of acute and convalescent COVID-19. Sources were T cells, B-cell-depleted T cells, or PBMCs; the material itself was cDNA or gDNA.

Per the study methods: Reference gene primer amplification in the assay estimated nucleated cell counts. Clones were read by immunoSEQ multiplex PCR, and TCRdb kept only the in-frame ones, dropping some. Clone size and V and J calls were adopted from that table, with D and trimming inferred from the DNA. Of some 460,000 clones in the sample, about 89% were seen once. CDR3 length: 13 amino acids. CDR1 MNHEY and CDR2 SVGAGI come from the germline V gene. Trimming cost V 6 bases and J 1 base, with 9 bases left between them. The origin of this receptor is a woman aged 25 to 45 with acute or convalescent COVID-19. The J gene is TRBJ1-1, the V gene TRBV6-5, with a weak D call TRBD1 (6 bases). Sequenced input: peripheral blood. The CDR3 DNA sequence: TGTGCCAGCAGGCCGGGACAGAACACTGAAGCTTTCTTT. It is translated as CASRPGQNTEAFF.